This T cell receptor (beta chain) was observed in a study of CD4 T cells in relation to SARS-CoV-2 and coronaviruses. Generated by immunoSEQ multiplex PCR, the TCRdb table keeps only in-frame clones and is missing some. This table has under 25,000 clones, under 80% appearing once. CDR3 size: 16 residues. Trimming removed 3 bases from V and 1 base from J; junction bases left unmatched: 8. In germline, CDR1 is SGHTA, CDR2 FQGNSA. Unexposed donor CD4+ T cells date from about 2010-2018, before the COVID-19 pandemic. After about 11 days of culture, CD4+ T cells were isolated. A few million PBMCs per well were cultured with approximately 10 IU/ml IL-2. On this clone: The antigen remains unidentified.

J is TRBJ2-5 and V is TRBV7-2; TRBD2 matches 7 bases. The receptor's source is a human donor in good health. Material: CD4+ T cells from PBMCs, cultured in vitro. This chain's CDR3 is CASSFSPAGSQETQYF. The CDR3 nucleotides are TGTGCCAGCAGCTTCTCCCCAGCGGGGTCCCAAGAGACCCAGTACTTC.